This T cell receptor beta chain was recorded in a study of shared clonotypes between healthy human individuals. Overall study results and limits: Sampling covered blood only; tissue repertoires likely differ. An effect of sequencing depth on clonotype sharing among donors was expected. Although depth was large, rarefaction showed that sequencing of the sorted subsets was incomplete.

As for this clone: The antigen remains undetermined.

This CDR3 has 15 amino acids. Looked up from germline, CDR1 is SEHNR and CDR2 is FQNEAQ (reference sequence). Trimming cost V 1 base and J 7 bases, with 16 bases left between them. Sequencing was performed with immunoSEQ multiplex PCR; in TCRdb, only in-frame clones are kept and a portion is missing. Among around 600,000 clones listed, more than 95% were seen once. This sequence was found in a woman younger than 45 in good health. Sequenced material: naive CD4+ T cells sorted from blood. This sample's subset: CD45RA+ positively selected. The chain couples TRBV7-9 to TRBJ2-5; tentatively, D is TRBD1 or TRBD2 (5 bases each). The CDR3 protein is CASSLVEGKGTTQYF. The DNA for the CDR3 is TGTGCCAGCAGCTTAGTTGAGGGAAAGGGGACGACCCAGTACTTC.